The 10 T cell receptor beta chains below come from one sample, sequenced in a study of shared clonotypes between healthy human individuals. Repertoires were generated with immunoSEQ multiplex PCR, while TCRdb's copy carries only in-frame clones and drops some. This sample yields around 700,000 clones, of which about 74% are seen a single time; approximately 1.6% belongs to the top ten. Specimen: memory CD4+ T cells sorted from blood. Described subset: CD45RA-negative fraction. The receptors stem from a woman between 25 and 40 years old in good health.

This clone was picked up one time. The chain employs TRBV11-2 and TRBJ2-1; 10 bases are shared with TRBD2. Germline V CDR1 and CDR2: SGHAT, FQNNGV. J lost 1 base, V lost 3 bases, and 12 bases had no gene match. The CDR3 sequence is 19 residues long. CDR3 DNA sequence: TGTGCCAGCAGCTTCCCCGGCCGACTAGCGGGCATATCCTACAATGAGCAGTTCTTC. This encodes CASSFPGRLAGISYNEQFF.

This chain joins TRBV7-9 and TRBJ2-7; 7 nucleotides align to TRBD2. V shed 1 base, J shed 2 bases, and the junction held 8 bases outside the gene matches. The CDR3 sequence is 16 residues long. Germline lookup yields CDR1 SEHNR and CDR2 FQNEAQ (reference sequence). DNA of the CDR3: TGTGCCAGCAGCTTAGGGGGAGGGACGAAGGCCTACGAGCAGTACTTC. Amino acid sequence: CASSLGGGTKAYEQYF.

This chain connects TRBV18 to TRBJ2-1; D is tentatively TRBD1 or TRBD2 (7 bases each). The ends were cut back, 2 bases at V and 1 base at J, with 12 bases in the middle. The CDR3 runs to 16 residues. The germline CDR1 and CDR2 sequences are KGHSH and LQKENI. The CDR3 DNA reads TGTGCCAGCTCACCAAGGGAGGGGGCATCCTACAATGAGCAGTTCTTC. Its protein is CASSPREGASYNEQFF.

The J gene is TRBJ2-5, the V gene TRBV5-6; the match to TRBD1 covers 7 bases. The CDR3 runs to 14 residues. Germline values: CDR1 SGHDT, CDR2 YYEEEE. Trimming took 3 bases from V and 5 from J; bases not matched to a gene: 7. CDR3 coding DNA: TGTGCCAGCAGCTGGGACAGTTCCTTGGAGACCCAGTACTTC. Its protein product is CASSWDSSLETQYF.

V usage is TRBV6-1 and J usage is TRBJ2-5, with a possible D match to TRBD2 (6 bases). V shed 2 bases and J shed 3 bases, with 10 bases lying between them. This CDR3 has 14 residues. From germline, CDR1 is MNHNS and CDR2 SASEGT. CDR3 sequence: CASSESGGKETQYF. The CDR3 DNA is TGTGCCAGCAGTGAATCCGGAGGGAAAGAGACCCAGTACTTC.

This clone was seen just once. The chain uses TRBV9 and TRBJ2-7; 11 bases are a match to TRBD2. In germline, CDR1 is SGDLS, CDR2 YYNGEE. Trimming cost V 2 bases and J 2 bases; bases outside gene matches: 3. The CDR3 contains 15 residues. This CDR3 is CASSVSTSGAYEQYF. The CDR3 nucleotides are TGTGCCAGCAGCGTTTCGACTAGCGGGGCCTACGAGCAGTACTTC.

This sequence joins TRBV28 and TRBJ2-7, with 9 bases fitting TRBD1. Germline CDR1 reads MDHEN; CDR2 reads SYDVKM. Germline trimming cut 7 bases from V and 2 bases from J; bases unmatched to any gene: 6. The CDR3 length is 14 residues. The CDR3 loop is CASKRQGGPYEQYF. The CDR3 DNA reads TGTGCCAGCAAGAGACAGGGGGGTCCCTACGAGCAGTACTTC.

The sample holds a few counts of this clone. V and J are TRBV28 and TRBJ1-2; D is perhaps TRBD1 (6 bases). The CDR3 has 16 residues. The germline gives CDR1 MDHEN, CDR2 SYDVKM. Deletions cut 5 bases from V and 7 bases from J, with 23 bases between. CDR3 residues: CASSQQGEYLLGGYTF. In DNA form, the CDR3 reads TGTGCCAGCAGTCAACAGGGTGAATACCTTTTGGGTGGCTACACCTTC.

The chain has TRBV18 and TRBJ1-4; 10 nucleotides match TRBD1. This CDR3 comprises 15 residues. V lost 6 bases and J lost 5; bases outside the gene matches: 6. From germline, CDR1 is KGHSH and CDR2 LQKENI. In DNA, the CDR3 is TGTGCCAGCTCCCCGGCGGGACAGGGGAATGAAAAACTGTTTTTT. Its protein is CASSPAGQGNEKLFF.

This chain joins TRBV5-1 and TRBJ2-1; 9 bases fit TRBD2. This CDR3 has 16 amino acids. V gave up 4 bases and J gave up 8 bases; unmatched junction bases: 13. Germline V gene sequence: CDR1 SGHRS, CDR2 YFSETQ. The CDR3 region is CASSPGSGGREHEQFF. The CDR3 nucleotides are TGCGCCAGCAGCCCGGGTTCGGGCGGGAGGGAACATGAGCAGTTCTTC.